This record concerns one T cell receptor beta chain sequence. The data were obtained in a study of OX40 agonist ivuxolimab in advanced cancers. People who had autoimmune disease history or systemic immunosuppression were excluded. Some clones are missing from TCRdb's copy, which holds only in-frame ones; the method was immunoSEQ multiplex PCR. The repertoire holds fewer than 120,000 clones, with approximately 89% as singletons. This CDR3 has 18 amino acids. CDR1 is SGHAT, CDR2 FQNNGV, per germline. Germline trimming cut 0 bases from V and 4 bases from J; bases unmatched to any gene: 12. Sequences were derived from CD4+ or CD8+ T cells sorted from blood, sampled in a trial of the OX40 agonist ivuxolimab. V usage is TRBV11-2 and J usage is TRBJ2-1; 7 bases match TRBD1. This receptor was identified in an adult with an advanced solid tumor such as melanoma, head and neck, liver or kidney cancer. This CDR3 reads CASSLDPTGRPLYNEQFF. CDR3 in DNA: TGTGCCAGCAGCTTAGACCCGACAGGGCGCCCCTTATACAATGAGCAGTTCTTC.